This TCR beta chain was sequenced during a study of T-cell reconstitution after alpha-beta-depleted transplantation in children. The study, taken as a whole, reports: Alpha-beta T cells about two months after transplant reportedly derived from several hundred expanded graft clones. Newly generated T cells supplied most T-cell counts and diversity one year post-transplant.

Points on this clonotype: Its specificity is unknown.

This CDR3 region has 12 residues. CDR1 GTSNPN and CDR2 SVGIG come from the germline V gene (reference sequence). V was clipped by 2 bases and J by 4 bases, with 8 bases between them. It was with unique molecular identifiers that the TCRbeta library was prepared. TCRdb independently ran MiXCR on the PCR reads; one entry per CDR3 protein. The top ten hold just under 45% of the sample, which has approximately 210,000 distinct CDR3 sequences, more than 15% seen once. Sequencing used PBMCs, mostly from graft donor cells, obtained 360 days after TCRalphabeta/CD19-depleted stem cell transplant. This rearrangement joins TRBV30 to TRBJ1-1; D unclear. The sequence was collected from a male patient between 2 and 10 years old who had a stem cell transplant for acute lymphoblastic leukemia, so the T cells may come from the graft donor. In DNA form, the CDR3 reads TGTGCCTGGAGTCCCGATCGCACTGAAGCTTTCTTT. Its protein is CAWSPDRTEAFF.